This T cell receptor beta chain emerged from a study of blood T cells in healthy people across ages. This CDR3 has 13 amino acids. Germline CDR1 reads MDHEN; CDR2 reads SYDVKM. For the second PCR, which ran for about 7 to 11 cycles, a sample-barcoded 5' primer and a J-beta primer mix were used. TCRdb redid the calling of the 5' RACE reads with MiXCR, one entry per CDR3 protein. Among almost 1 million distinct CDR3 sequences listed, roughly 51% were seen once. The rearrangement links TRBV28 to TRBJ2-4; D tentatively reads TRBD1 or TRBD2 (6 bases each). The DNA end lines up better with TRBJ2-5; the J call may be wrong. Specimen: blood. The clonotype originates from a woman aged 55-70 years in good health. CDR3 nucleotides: TGTGCCAGCAGAAAAGGGGGGACAGAGACCCAGTACTTC. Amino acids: CASRKGGTETQYF.